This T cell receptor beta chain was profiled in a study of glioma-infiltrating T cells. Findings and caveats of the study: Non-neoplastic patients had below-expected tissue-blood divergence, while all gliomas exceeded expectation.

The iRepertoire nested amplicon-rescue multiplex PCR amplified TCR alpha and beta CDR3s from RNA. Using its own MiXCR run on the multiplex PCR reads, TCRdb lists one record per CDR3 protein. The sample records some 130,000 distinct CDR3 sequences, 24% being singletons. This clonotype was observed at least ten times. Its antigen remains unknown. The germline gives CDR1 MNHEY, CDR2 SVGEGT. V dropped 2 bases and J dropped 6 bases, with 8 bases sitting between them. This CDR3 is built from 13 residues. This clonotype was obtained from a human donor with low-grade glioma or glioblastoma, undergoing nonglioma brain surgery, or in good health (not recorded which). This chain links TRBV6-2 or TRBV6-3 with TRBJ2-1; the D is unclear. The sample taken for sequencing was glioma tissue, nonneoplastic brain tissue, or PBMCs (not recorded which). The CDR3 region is CASSYVPSNEQFF. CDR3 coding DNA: TGTGCCAGCAGTTACGTCCCCAGCAATGAGCAGTTCTTC.